Described below is a single T cell receptor beta chain sequence and its context. Its antigen is still unknown. No base-level quality is on record; no much larger clone is a single base apart. The sample belongs to a study of CD8 T cells in Susac syndrome (dated by TCRdb to between 2017 and 2020). Study-wide context: Repertoire sequencing was used to test whether CD8+ T cell activation and differentiation in Susac syndrome was antigen driven. Broad study findings and their caveats: The TCR sequencing and HLA analysis was acknowledged to have included a relatively small number of individuals.

RNA was extracted with the RNeasy kit and 0.5 to 1 ug was reverse transcribed using random hexamers. The immunoSEQ multiplex PCR assay, which covers 54 Vbeta and 13 Jbeta segments, was used to amplify TCR beta CDR3 regions. PCR amplification bias was corrected by using a synthetic template baseline for primer optimization and computational correction. Processing in the source paper ran as follows. Only productive sequences were kept, with reads annotated to V, D and J genes according to IMGT and analyzed in immunoSEQ Analyzer. Clonality was computed as one minus Shannon entropy normalized by log2 of the number of productive unique sequences. For each patient and control, public and private clones were evaluated within the 100 most prevalent clones. Susac-specific clones were defined as absent from healthy and MS cohorts, around 1,000 published viral clones and other ImmuneACCESS disease sequences. Clones were called with MiXCR by TCRdb after fastp trimmed the public reads at Q25, and only in-frame beta chains were retained. Rows are unified per CDR3 protein, each entry keeping the most common DNA and genes. The V and J calls reflect TCRdb's pipeline rather than the authors' work. The sample table holds more than 250,000 distinct CDR3 sequences, of which just over 90% were seen once. More than 0.06% of the sample is taken by the ten largest.

From a lookup of the germline V gene, CDR1 and CDR2 are SGHTA and FQGNSA. There are 17 amino acids in the CDR3, from cysteine to phenylalanine inclusive. Only the CDR3 DNA is retained, 51 bases long and in frame from the first base. V loses 5 bases at its end and J loses 4 bases; junction bases beyond the gene matches: 16. High-throughput TCR beta sequencing profiled peripheral blood CD8+ and CD4+ T cells from healthy donors, Susac syndrome patients and multiple sclerosis patients. Multiple sclerosis controls were treatment-naive patients with stable or active relapsing-remitting disease fulfilling revised McDonald criteria. Bulk CD8+ and CD4+ T cells were purified by magnetic negative isolation, while CD8+ TEMRA cells were enriched using FACS. Blood was collected in EDTA tubes and processed within 24 hours, with PBMCs isolated through density gradient centrifugation. PBMCs intended for TCR sequencing were cryopreserved in liquid nitrogen and thawed later in a water bath at 37 degrees C. Purity of sorted or isolated CD4+, CD8+ and CD8+ TEMRA cells was at least 90%.

The specimen sequenced was CD4+ T cells from PBMCs. The chain employs TRBV7-2 and TRBJ2-5; TRBD2 matches 7 bases in the middle. The origin of this receptor is a human donor with multiple sclerosis. CDR3 loop: CASSLRLAGDLSETQYF. In nucleotide form, the sequence is TGTGCCAGCAGCCTCCGTTTGGCGGGGGATCTCTCAGAGACCCAGTACTTC.